This T cell receptor beta chain was retrieved from a study of blood T cell repertoires in COVID-19. About the study: Donors in the United States, Italy and Spain gave samples during acute or convalescent COVID-19.

V lost 3 bases to trimming and J lost 1 base, with 10 bases between them. CDR1 is KGHSH, CDR2 LQKENI, per germline. This CDR3 comprises 14 residues. The data were produced by immunoSEQ multiplex PCR, yet TCRdb's version contains in-frame clones alone and is incomplete. The sample carries about 230,000 clones, about 86% recorded once. The chain joins TRBV18 to TRBJ2-7; a possible D gene is TRBD1 (6 bases). The source is a man aged 50 or older with active or convalescent COVID-19. The sample consisted of peripheral blood. The CDR3 is CASSPAGTSYEQYF. In DNA form, the CDR3 reads TGTGCCAGCTCACCGGCAGGGACATCCTACGAGCAGTACTTC.